Following are 10 T cell receptor beta chains from one sample sequenced in a study of T cell responses to AZD1222 COVID-19 vaccine. Libraries were prepared by immunoSEQ multiplex PCR; TCRdb keeps only in-frame clonotypes and omits some of them. This table holds about 140,000 clones, 80% to 90% found once. Material: peripheral blood, obtained on day 0 of AZD1222 vaccination. These receptors all come from an adult in good health.

The chain employs TRBV5-4 and TRBJ2-3; 9 bases map to TRBD2. After removal of 4 bases from V and 5 bases from J, the junction contained 14 bases not matched to a gene. The germline V gene encodes CDR1 SGHNT and CDR2 YYREEE (reference sequence). The CDR3 is 17 amino acids. CDR3 DNA sequence: TGTGCCAGCAGCCCGGAACCGACTAGCGGTATTCGAGATACGCAGTATTTT. This encodes CASSPEPTSGIRDTQYF.

As for this clone: One end of the junction varies from germline; a read error may be responsible. The genes are TRBV20-1 and TRBJ2-3; D uncertain. The CDR3 runs 8 residues. Germline values: CDR1 DFQATT, CDR2 SNEGSKA (reference sequence). CDR3 loop: CSADMQYF. CDR3 sequence (DNA): TGCAGTGCTGATATGCAGTATTTT.

The chain is built from TRBV11-2 and TRBJ1-6; tentatively, D is TRBD1 (6 bases). CDR1 is SGHAT and CDR2 is FQNNGV in the germline V gene. V was trimmed by 0 bases and J by 9 bases, leaving 18 bases between them. CDR3 size: 17 residues. The CDR3 DNA sequence: TGTGCCAGCAGCTTAGAGTTGGGCAGGGGTCCGTTTTCACCCCTCCACTTT. This sequence encodes CASSLELGRGPFSPLHF.

The CDR3 DNA is TGTGCCACCGAACGGTCGGGGGGGGGCGGTGACTATGGCTACACCTTC. It specifies CATERSGGGGDYGYTF. This sequence joins TRBV10-3 and TRBJ1-2, with D possibly matching TRBD1 (6 bases). V was clipped by 10 bases and J by 3 bases, with 24 bases between them. The CDR3 extends over 16 amino acids. Germline CDR1 is ENHRY and CDR2 is SYGVKD.

The gene calls are TRBV5-1 and TRBJ1-4, with 9 bases fitting TRBD1. The V gene end was trimmed by 5 bases and the J gene end by 5 bases; junction bases not matched to a gene: 4. This CDR3 has 14 amino acids. The germline V gene encodes CDR1 SGHRS and CDR2 YFSETQ. In nucleotides, the CDR3 is TGCGCCAGCAGTTCCGGGACAGGGAATGAAAAACTGTTTTTT. Amino acid sequence: CASSSGTGNEKLFF.

The J gene is TRBJ1-1, the V gene TRBV3-1 (or the pseudogene TRBV3-2); the D is unclear. V gave up 4 bases and J gave up 3 bases, with 12 bases separating them. Per the germline V gene, CDR1 is LGHDT and CDR2 is YNNKEL (reference sequence). The CDR3 covers 14 residues. CDR3 in DNA: TGTGCCAGCAGCCCCGACTTTGTCTACACTGAAGCTTTCTTT. This gives the protein CASSPDFVYTEAFF.

The chain couples TRBV15 to TRBJ1-1, with a weak D call TRBD1 (6 bases). CDR1 is LNHNV, CDR2 YYDKDF, per germline (reference sequence). The CDR3 runs 13 residues. V was shortened by 8 bases and J by 3 bases, with 13 bases between the two germline ends. This chain's CDR3 is CATRDGGHTEAFF. CDR3 in DNA: TGTGCCACCCGGGATGGGGGGCACACTGAAGCTTTCTTT.

The J gene is TRBJ2-3, the V gene TRBV6-5; 7 bases match TRBD1. Trimming at V came to 5 bases and at J to 0 bases, leaving 5 bases not matched to a gene. The CDR3 contains 15 residues. Germline CDR1 MNHEY, CDR2 SVGAGI. This chain's CDR3 is CASSNRQGSTDTQYF. In DNA form, the CDR3 reads TGTGCCAGCAGTAACCGACAGGGAAGCACAGATACGCAGTATTTT.

Only one count was recorded for this clone. The J gene is TRBJ1-5, the V gene TRBV15, with D possibly being TRBD1 (5 bases). The CDR3 runs 14 residues. Trimming removed 1 base at V and 3 bases at J, with 7 bases between. Germline CDR1 is LNHNV and CDR2 is YYDKDF (reference sequence). CDR3 sequence reads: CATSRGQINQPQHF. The CDR3 coding sequence is TGTGCCACCAGCAGAGGACAGATCAATCAGCCCCAGCATTTT.

This chain links TRBV19 with TRBJ2-2; D might be TRBD1 or TRBD2, each matching 5 bases. The CDR3 spans 14 residues. V shed 4 bases and J shed 6 bases, with 12 bases lying between them. The germline V gene encodes CDR1 LNHDA and CDR2 SQIVND (reference sequence). CDR3 sequence: CASSRDRTAGELFF. CDR3 coding DNA: TGTGCCAGTAGTAGGGACCGCACAGCCGGGGAGCTGTTTTTT. Together with reference TRBV19 and TRBJ2-2, the CDR3 gives the full variable domain: DGGITQSPKYLFRKEGQNVTLSCEQNLNHDAMYWYRQDPGQGLRLIYYSQIVNDFQKGDIAEGYSVSREKKESFPLTVTSAQKNPTAFYLCASSRDRTAGELFFGEGSRLTVL.